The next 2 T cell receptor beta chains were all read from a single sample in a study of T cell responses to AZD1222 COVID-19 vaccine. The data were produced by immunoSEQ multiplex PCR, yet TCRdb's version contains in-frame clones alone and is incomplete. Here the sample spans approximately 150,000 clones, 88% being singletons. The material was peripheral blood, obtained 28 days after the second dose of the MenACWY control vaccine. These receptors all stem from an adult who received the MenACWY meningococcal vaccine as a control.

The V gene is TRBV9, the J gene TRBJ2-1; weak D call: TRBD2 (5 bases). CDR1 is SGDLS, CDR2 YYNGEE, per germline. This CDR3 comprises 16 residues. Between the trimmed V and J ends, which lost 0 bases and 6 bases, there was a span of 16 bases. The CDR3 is CASSVGGGLPANEQFF. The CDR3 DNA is TGTGCCAGCAGCGTAGGCGGAGGTCTACCCGCCAATGAGCAGTTCTTC.

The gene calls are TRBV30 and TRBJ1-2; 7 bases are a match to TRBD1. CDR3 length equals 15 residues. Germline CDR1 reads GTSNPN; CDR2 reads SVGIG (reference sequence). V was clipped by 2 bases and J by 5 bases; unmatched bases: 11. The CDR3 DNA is TGTGCCTGGAGTAGGGCCGGGACAGCTCTTTATGGCTACACCTTC. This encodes CAWSRAGTALYGYTF.